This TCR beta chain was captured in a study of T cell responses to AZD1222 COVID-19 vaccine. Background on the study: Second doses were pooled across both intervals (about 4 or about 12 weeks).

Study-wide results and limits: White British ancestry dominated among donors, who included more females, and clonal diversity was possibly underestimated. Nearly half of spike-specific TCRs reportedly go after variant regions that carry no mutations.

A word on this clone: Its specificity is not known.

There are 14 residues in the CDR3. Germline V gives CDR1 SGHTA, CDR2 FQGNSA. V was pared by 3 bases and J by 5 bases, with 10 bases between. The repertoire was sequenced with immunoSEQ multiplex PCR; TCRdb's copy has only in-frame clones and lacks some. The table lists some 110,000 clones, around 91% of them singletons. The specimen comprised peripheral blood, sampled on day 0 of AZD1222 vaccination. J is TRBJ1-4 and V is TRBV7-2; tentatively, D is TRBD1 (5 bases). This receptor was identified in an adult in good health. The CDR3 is CASSFTGVNEKLFF. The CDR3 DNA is TGTGCCAGCAGCTTTACAGGCGTAAATGAAAAACTGTTTTTT. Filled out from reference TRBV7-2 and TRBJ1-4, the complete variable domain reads GAGVSQSPSNKVTEKGKDVELRCDPISGHTALYWYRQSLGQGLEFLIYFQGNSAPDKSGLPSDRFSAERTGGSVSTLTIQRTQQEDSAVYLCASSFTGVNEKLFFGSGTQLSVL.